In its sample, the clone carrying this T cell receptor beta chain was seen a few times. Its antigen is currently unknown. Researchers took RNA transcripts and amplified TCR beta CDR3 regions from them. HTBI primers served in a first-round RT-PCR, which a second-round multiplex PCR followed. TCRdb used MiXCR to reprocess the multiplex PCR reads, holding one entry per CDR3 protein. The table records about 590,000 distinct CDR3 sequences, roughly 40% of them present only once. Patients were left out if they had other autoimmune diseases, uncontrolled infections, pregnancy or lactation. It was on clinical symptoms, serum thyroxine, TRAb, thyroid ultrasound and orbital computed tomography that diagnosis relied. This sample was included in a study of Graves' ophthalmopathy and Graves' hyperthyroidism. Across the whole study: The authors defined stable hyperthyroidism as no ophthalmopathy within 18 months of follow-up.

The ends lost 3 bases at V and 4 bases at J; junction bases unmatched: 8. The CDR3 totals 15 residues. The V gene's germline CDR1 is SNHLY and CDR2 FYNNEI. Study-level findings and limits: Most expanded clonotypes in thyroid above 0.001 frequency also showed up in blood.

The sequencing input was peripheral blood or thyroid tissue (not recorded which). This clonotype was sampled from an adult man with Graves' hyperthyroidism. The rearrangement joins TRBV2 to TRBJ1-2, with 7 bases identical to TRBD1. The CDR3 DNA reads as TGTGCCAGCAGTGATAGGACAGGAGCTGCCTATGGCTACACCTTC. Amino acids: CASSDRTGAAYGYTF.